Below are 29 T cell receptor beta chains sequenced from a single sample in a study of blood T cell repertoires in COVID-19. TCRdb's table, derived via immunoSEQ multiplex PCR, lists solely in-frame clones and lacks some. The data contain about 190,000 clones, more than 65% of them seen just once; the ten biggest clones take up 17%. The specimen was PBMCs or T cells enriched from blood (not recorded which). The receptors derive from a woman in her forties or fifties with acute COVID-19.

This clone was seen once. The chain employs TRBV13 and TRBJ1-1; D uncertain. The germline V and J ends were trimmed by 5 bases and 2 bases, with 6 bases remaining between them. The CDR3 totals 12 residues. Germline V lookup: CDR1 PRHDT, CDR2 FYEKMQ (reference sequence). CDR3 protein: CASSRGNTEAFF. CDR3 DNA sequence: TGTGCCAGCAGCCGGGGAAACACTGAAGCTTTCTTT.

In regard to this clone: Other nucleotide sequences from this sample produce the same CDR3. V usage is TRBV18 and J usage is TRBJ1-2; the D is unclear. CDR1 is KGHSH, CDR2 LQKENI, per germline. V lost 3 bases, J lost 6 bases, and 11 bases lay in between. The CDR3 covers 13 residues. DNA of the CDR3: TGTGCCAGCTCACCCACCAACCGAGATGGCTACACCTTC. It translates to CASSPTNRDGYTF. Supplemented by reference TRBV18 and TRBJ1-2, the full variable domain reads NAGVMQNPRHLVRRRGQEARLRCSPMKGHSHVYWYRQLPEEGLKFMVYLQKENIIDESGMPKERFSAEFPKEGPSILRIQQVVRGDSAAYFCASSPTNRDGYTFGSGTRLTVV.

This chain connects TRBV19 to TRBJ2-5; tentatively, D is TRBD2 (6 bases). The V and J ends lost 9 bases and 2 bases respectively, with 13 bases between them. Germline V gene data show CDR1 as LNHDA and CDR2 as SQIVND (reference sequence). This CDR3 region has 13 residues. Here the CDR3 DNA reads TGTGCCAGCCGCCGGGACTTTCAAGAGACCCAGTACTTC. Protein: CASRRDFQETQYF.

The chain links TRBV6-2 or TRBV6-3 to TRBJ2-1, with D perhaps TRBD1 or TRBD2 (5 bases each). Germline V gene data show CDR1 as MNHEY and CDR2 as SVGEGT. V was trimmed by 6 bases and J by 4 bases, leaving 7 bases between them. The length of the CDR3 is 12 residues. CDR3 sequence (DNA): TGTGCCAGCAGCAGGGAGTACAATGAGCAGTTCTTC. Its protein product is CASSREYNEQFF.

The chain employs TRBV6-2 or TRBV6-3 and TRBJ1-2; D unresolved. This CDR3 has 15 residues. CDR1 is MNHEY and CDR2 is SVGEGT in the germline V gene. Trimming removed 2 bases from V and 0 bases from J, with 10 bases in between. The DNA of the CDR3 is TGTGCCAGCAGTTACGCGGCGTCTGCTAACTATGGCTACACCTTC. This translates into CASSYAASANYGYTF.

The chain employs TRBV4-1 and TRBJ1-6; D is unresolved. The CDR3 has 15 amino acids. V was cut by 1 base and J by 8 bases, with 12 bases left in between. CDR1 MGHRA and CDR2 YSYEKL come from the germline V gene. The CDR3, as DNA: TGCGCCAGCAGCCAAGGAAGAGGCTCTGATTCACCCCTCCACTTT. Translation: CASSQGRGSDSPLHF.

The chain couples TRBV19 to TRBJ1-4; possible D gene TRBD1, 5 bases. The CDR3 extends over 14 amino acids. The ends were cut back, 1 base at V and 8 bases at J, with 11 bases in the middle. Germline CDR1 reads LNHDA; CDR2 reads SQIVND (reference sequence). In nucleotides, the CDR3 is TGTGCCAGTAGTATAGTAGGGGTAGGAGAAAAACTGTTTTTT. Translated: CASSIVGVGEKLFF.

This rearrangement joins TRBV5-6 to TRBJ1-5; 7 bases are shared with TRBD1. V dropped 2 bases and J dropped 1; count of bases not matched to a gene: 6. The CDR3 totals 16 residues. Germline values: CDR1 SGHDT, CDR2 YYEEEE. This CDR3 is CASSFPGQKSNQPQHF. The CDR3 bases are TGTGCCAGCAGCTTTCCGGGACAGAAGAGCAATCAGCCCCAGCATTTT.

This clone was found once. This chain joins TRBV7-2 and TRBJ2-3, with TRBD1 as a possible D gene (5 bases). CDR1 and CDR2 (germline): SGHTA, FQGNSA. This CDR3 is built from 16 residues. V dropped 5 bases and J dropped 0 bases, with 15 bases sitting between them. DNA of the CDR3: TGTGCCAGCAGCGACCCGCGTGGGGCGAGCACAGATACGCAGTATTTT. It is translated as CASSDPRGASTDTQYF.

This CDR3 is CASSPRDRQNTEAFF. CDR3 DNA: TGCGCCAGCAGCCCCAGGGACAGACAGAACACTGAAGCTTTCTTT. The chain uses TRBV5-1 and TRBJ1-1, with 7 bases fitting TRBD1. V dropped 4 bases and J dropped 1; count of bases not matched to a gene: 7. Germline assignment: CDR1 SGHRS and CDR2 YFSETQ. This CDR3 region has 15 residues. The variable domain in full, with the rest retrieved from reference TRBV5-1 and TRBJ1-1, is KAGVTQTPRYLIKTRGQQVTLSCSPISGHRSVSWYQQTPGQGLQFLFEYFSETQRNKGNFPGRFSGRQFSNSRSEMNVSTLELGDSALYLCASSPRDRQNTEAFFGQGTRLTVV.

The V call is TRBV28, the J call TRBJ2-3; the match to TRBD1 covers 7 bases. J was trimmed by 0 bases and V by 3 bases; bases with no gene match: 9. This CDR3 is 17 amino acids long. CDR1 MDHEN and CDR2 SYDVKM come from the germline V gene. The CDR3 loop is CASSFPLWGQSTDTQYF. CDR3 DNA sequence: TGTGCCAGCAGTTTCCCCCTGTGGGGACAGAGCACAGATACGCAGTATTTT.

J is TRBJ2-3 and V is TRBV11-2; tentatively, D is TRBD2 (5 bases). The CDR3 is made up of 14 amino acids. Germline V gene sequence: CDR1 SGHAT, CDR2 FQNNGV. V shed 8 bases and J shed 2 bases, with 14 bases lying between them. The CDR3 nucleotides read TGTGCCAGCGGCGGACTCCTCTTCACAGATACGCAGTATTTT. Translated, it gives CASGGLLFTDTQYF.

Notes on this clone: Other DNA sequences in the same sample also yield this CDR3. The J gene is TRBJ1-4, the V gene TRBV29-1; D gene unclear. CDR3 length: 13 residues. The V gene lost 5 bases and the J gene lost 0 bases, with 7 bases spanning the gap. From germline, CDR1 is SQVTM and CDR2 ANQGSEA. The CDR3 here is CSVQRSTNEKLFF. CDR3 bases: TGCAGCGTTCAGCGGTCAACTAATGAAAAACTGTTTTTT.

The chain employs TRBV30 and TRBJ1-5; 8 nucleotides match TRBD1. The germline V gene has CDR1 GTSNPN and CDR2 SVGIG (reference sequence). Trimming at V came to 2 bases and at J to 9 bases, leaving 12 bases not matched to a gene. This CDR3 is 15 amino acids long. CDR3: CAWSLPGTGSGPQHF. The DNA for the CDR3 is TGTGCCTGGAGTCTCCCTGGGACAGGCAGTGGGCCCCAGCATTTT.

The CDR3 sequence: CASSDAGQGVSNQPQHF. The CDR3 DNA reads TGTGCCAGCAGTGATGCGGGACAGGGTGTAAGCAATCAGCCCCAGCATTTT. J is TRBJ1-5 and V is TRBV27; TRBD1 agrees at 9 bases. The germline CDR1 and CDR2 sequences are MNHEY and SMNVEV (reference sequence). This CDR3 region has 17 residues. Losses at the gene ends were 5 bases for V and 1 base for J; bases not matched to a gene: 9.

This clone was counted between two and nine times. The chain recombines TRBV2 with TRBJ1-6, with 7 bases matching TRBD1. V was pared by 4 bases and J by 10 bases, with 7 bases of the junction left unmatched. Germline V gene lookup returns CDR1 SNHLY and CDR2 FYNNEI. CDR3 size: 14 residues. CDR3 in DNA: TGTGCCAGCAGTGTGGCAGGGGGATTATCACCCCTCCACTTT. Translation: CASSVAGGLSPLHF.

The count of this clone is one. J is TRBJ2-1 and V is TRBV9; 8 bases map to TRBD2. The V gene end was trimmed by 0 bases and the J gene end by 3 bases; junction bases not matched to a gene: 8. The CDR3 sequence is 17 residues long. CDR1 is SGDLS and CDR2 is YYNGEE in the germline V gene. For the CDR3, the DNA is TGTGCCAGCAGCGTAGAGGACGGGGGGGCCCACTACAATGAGCAGTTCTTC. Protein: CASSVEDGGAHYNEQFF.

The chain is built from TRBV11-2 and TRBJ1-2; no reliable D call. CDR1 SGHAT and CDR2 FQNNGV come from the germline V gene. The CDR3 length is 14 residues. V was clipped by 4 bases and J by 4 bases, with 13 bases between them. CDR3 sequence (DNA): TGTGCCAGCAGCTCGGAAGCGAGGAGCTATGGCTACACCTTC. Translated, it gives CASSSEARSYGYTF.

V is TRBV7-2 and J is TRBJ2-3; TRBD1 matches 10 bases. This CDR3 contains 15 residues. J was trimmed by 4 bases and V by 3 bases; bases with no gene match: 4. CDR1 is SGHTA, CDR2 FQGNSA, per germline. Here the CDR3 reads CASSFTGTGADTQYF. DNA for the CDR3: TGTGCCAGCAGCTTCACCGGGACAGGGGCAGATACGCAGTATTTT.

The chain uses TRBV5-4 and TRBJ2-2; 7 bases align to TRBD2. The CDR3 covers 16 residues. The V gene's germline CDR1 is SGHNT and CDR2 YYREEE (reference sequence). After removal of 3 bases from V and 3 bases from J, the junction contained 8 bases not matched to a gene. The CDR3 region is CASSSGTSAYTGELFF. CDR3 coding DNA: TGTGCCAGCAGCTCCGGAACTAGCGCATACACCGGGGAGCTGTTTTTT.

This chain uses TRBV19 with TRBJ1-2; 7 bases match TRBD1. Per germline, CDR1 LNHDA and CDR2 SQIVND (reference sequence). The CDR3 loop spans 15 amino acids. The junction had 5 bases not matched to a gene; V was cut back by 2 bases and J by 2 bases. This chain's CDR3 is CASSIPAGQNYGYTF. The CDR3 DNA follows: TGTGCCAGTAGTATACCCGCGGGACAGAACTATGGCTACACCTTC.

The V call is TRBV11-2, the J call TRBJ2-2, with a possible D match to TRBD2 (7 bases). CDR3 length equals 14 residues. V lost 3 bases to trimming and J lost 7 bases, with 12 bases between them. Looked up from germline, CDR1 is SGHAT and CDR2 is FQNNGV. The CDR3 protein is CASSLNRDYGELFF. CDR3 coding DNA: TGTGCCAGCAGCTTGAACAGGGACTACGGGGAGCTGTTTTTT.

The chain has TRBV19 and TRBJ2-4; 11 bases align to TRBD1. The CDR3 is 18 amino acids. Trimming removed 7 bases from V and 6 bases from J; junction bases left unmatched: 17. Looked up from germline, CDR1 is LNHDA and CDR2 is SQIVND (reference sequence). CDR3 sequence reads: CASTDPRTGGLGRNIQYF. The DNA for the CDR3 is TGTGCCAGTACCGACCCCCGGACAGGGGGCTTAGGTAGAAACATTCAGTACTTC. The whole variable domain, filled in from reference TRBV19 and TRBJ2-4, reads DGGITQSPKYLFRKEGQNVTLSCEQNLNHDAMYWYRQDPGQGLRLIYYSQIVNDFQKGDIAEGYSVSREKKESFPLTVTSAQKNPTAFYLCASTDPRTGGLGRNIQYFGAGTRLSVL.

The chain recombines TRBV6-4 with TRBJ1-1; TRBD1 matches at 7 bases. The CDR3 runs to 13 residues. V lost 5 bases to trimming and J lost 5 bases; unmatched junction nucleotides: 5. Per the germline V gene, CDR1 is MRHNA and CDR2 is SNTAGT. This CDR3 is CASSQTGKTEAFF. The CDR3 nucleotides are TGTGCCAGCAGTCAGACAGGGAAAACTGAAGCTTTCTTT.

V usage is TRBV19 and J usage is TRBJ1-5; possibly TRBD1 for D (5 bases). The V and J ends lost 9 bases and 0 bases respectively, with 12 bases between them. CDR1 is LNHDA and CDR2 is SQIVND in the germline V gene (reference sequence). The CDR3 loop spans 14 amino acids. CDR3 in amino acids: CASSRQNSNQPQHF. CDR3 bases: TGTGCCAGCTCCCGACAGAATAGCAATCAGCCCCAGCATTTT.

This rearrangement joins TRBV5-6 to TRBJ1-2; D might be TRBD1 (5 bases). Trimming removed 0 bases from V and 0 bases from J, with 12 bases in between. Germline CDR1 SGHDT, CDR2 YYEEEE. The CDR3 contains 16 residues. This CDR3 reads CASSLGLTETNYGYTF. In DNA, the CDR3 is TGTGCCAGCAGCTTGGGGCTGACAGAGACTAACTATGGCTACACCTTC.

This chain links TRBV5-4 with TRBJ1-4; perhaps TRBD1 as D (5 bases). From germline, CDR1 is SGHNT and CDR2 YYREEE (reference sequence). CDR3 length: 17 amino acids. Trimming left V 2 bases short and J 3 bases short, with 17 bases between. The CDR3 protein is CASSFQGLGLSNEKLFF. DNA for the CDR3: TGTGCCAGCAGCTTTCAGGGACTAGGACTCTCTAATGAAAAACTGTTTTTT. Using reference TRBV5-4 and TRBJ1-4 for the parts outside the CDR3, the full variable domain is ETGVTQSPTHLIKTRGQQVTLRCSSQSGHNTVSWYQQALGQGPQFIFQYYREEENGRGNFPPRFSGLQFPNYSSELNVNALELDDSALYLCASSFQGLGLSNEKLFFGSGTQLSVL.

This sequence joins TRBV5-6 and TRBJ2-5; D possibly corresponds to TRBD2 (6 bases). Germline CDR1 SGHDT, CDR2 YYEEEE. The CDR3 has 14 residues. V was shortened by 3 bases and J by 7 bases, with 16 bases between the two germline ends. Here the CDR3 reads CASSSTSNQGTQYF. CDR3 sequence (DNA): TGTGCCAGCAGCTCAACTAGCAACCAGGGGACCCAGTACTTC.

The chain couples TRBV7-6 to TRBJ2-2; 16 nucleotides agree with TRBD2. Germline CDR1 reads SGHVS; CDR2 reads FNYEAQ. Unmatched junction bases numbered 6, after V lost 5 bases and J lost 3 bases. The CDR3 has 18 amino acids. The DNA of the CDR3 is TGTGCCAGCAGCCCGGGACTAGCGGGGGGGCCGGACACCGGGGAGCTGTTTTTT. It is translated as CASSPGLAGGPDTGELFF.